Sequencing of this TCR beta chain was carried out in a study of regulatory dendritic cells for organ transplantation. On the study more broadly: LPS was added to dendritic cell cultures on day 6. Notes on the study in general: Memory CD8+ clonal expansion seemed more limited with regulatory than mature dendritic cells. Memory T cells were less diverse than naive, with memory CD8+ most oligoclonal.

Allogeneic regulatory or mature dendritic cells were co-cultured for 5 days with CFSE-labeled sorted T cells at 1:10. Naive CD45RA+ and memory CD45RO+ CD4+ or CD8+ T cells were FACS-sorted. TCRdb's table, derived via immunoSEQ multiplex PCR, lists solely in-frame clones and lacks some. The sample holds about 21,000 clones, 65% to 90% seen once. The V gene's germline CDR1 is MNHEY and CDR2 SMNVEV (reference sequence). With 7 bases removed from V and 1 base from J, the gap between germline ends came to 11 bases. This CDR3 comprises 14 residues. As for this clone: Its antigen remains unknown.

The genes are TRBV27 and TRBJ2-1, with D possibly being TRBD1 (6 bases). Material for sequencing was naive CD4+ T cells from blood cultured with dendritic cells. Specified subset: CD45RA+ naive T cells. The TCR originated in a human donor in good health. The CDR3 loop reads CASTLTGSYNEQFF. The CDR3, as DNA: TGTGCCAGCACCCTAACAGGGTCCTACAATGAGCAGTTCTTC.